Below, 27 T cell receptor beta chains from the same sample are listed, as sequenced in a study of identical twins' blood T cells. One entry per CDR3 protein results from TCRdb running MiXCR on the 5' RACE reads. The sample lists around 380,000 distinct CDR3 sequences; more than 25% were seen once. Sequencing input: PBMCs. These receptors were collected from a woman aged 18 to 50 in good health.

As for this clonotype: Given a much more abundant clone one base away, this may be a read error. J is TRBJ1-1 and V is TRBV3-1, with a tentative D call TRBD1 (5 bases). V dropped 6 bases and J dropped 6 bases, with 14 bases sitting between them. Germline V gives CDR1 LGHDT, CDR2 YNNKEL (reference sequence). This CDR3 has 13 amino acids. For the CDR3, the DNA is TGTGCCAGCAGGAAAGCGGGGGATGCTGAAGCTTTCTTT. Protein: CASRKAGDAEAFF.

A few counts support this clonotype. This rearrangement joins TRBV23-1 to TRBJ2-1, with D perhaps matching TRBD2 (6 bases). TRBV23-1 is known as an ORF, though its function is uncertain. Trimming took 0 bases from V and 4 from J, leaving 16 bases between them. The CDR3 contains 17 residues. The CDR3 spells CASSQSRSRTNYNEQFF. CDR3 coding DNA: TGCGCCAGCAGTCAATCGAGATCTAGGACTAATTACAATGAGCAGTTCTTC.

The chain joins TRBV6-6 to TRBJ1-1; maybe TRBD1 (5 bases). Germline CDR1 reads MNHNY; CDR2 reads SVGAGI (reference sequence). Trimming took off 2 bases at V and 5 bases at J, with 9 bases between the two ends. The CDR3 length is 13 residues. CDR3 DNA sequence: TGTGCCAGCAGTTACCGGGACGGGACTGAAGCTTTCTTT. Translating it yields CASSYRDGTEAFF.

The V call is TRBV7-7, the J call TRBJ2-2, with D maybe TRBD1 (5 bases). There are 16 residues in the CDR3. Trimming took off 6 bases at V and 5 bases at J, with 19 bases between the two ends. Germline V gene data show CDR1 as SSHAT and CDR2 as FNYEAQ (reference sequence). The CDR3 DNA sequence: TGTGCCAGCAGACGAAACCCCTTCGCAGGGACCGGGGAGCTGTTTTTT. Protein: CASRRNPFAGTGELFF.

The chain recombines TRBV7-9 with TRBJ1-1, with D hard to call. The ends were cut back, 0 bases at V and 3 bases at J, with 5 bases in the middle. This CDR3 has 13 amino acids. The germline V gene has CDR1 SEHNR and CDR2 FQNEAQ (reference sequence). The CDR3 protein is CASSLASHTEAFF. CDR3 coding DNA: TGTGCCAGCAGCTTAGCGTCCCACACTGAAGCTTTCTTT.

V is TRBV20-1 and J is TRBJ2-1; D tentatively reads TRBD1 or TRBD2 (5 bases each). The CDR3 sequence is 15 residues long. Germline lookup yields CDR1 DFQATT and CDR2 SNEGSKA (reference sequence). The V end was cut by 1 base, the J end by 5 bases, with 15 bases between. DNA of the CDR3: TGCAGTGCTAGAGCCGGGGCAGGCGGTAACAATGAGCAGTTCTTC. This encodes CSARAGAGGNNEQFF.

The chain carries TRBV7-9 and TRBJ1-1; D remains ambiguous. CDR1 SEHNR and CDR2 FQNEAQ come from the germline V gene (reference sequence). V was shortened by 1 base and J by 3 bases, with 12 bases between the two germline ends. This CDR3 is built from 15 residues. CDR3 sequence: CASSLGAARDTEAFF. The DNA for the CDR3 is TGTGCCAGCAGCTTAGGAGCGGCCCGGGACACTGAAGCTTTCTTT.

This clonotype was counted once. V usage is TRBV5-1 and J usage is TRBJ2-4; tentative D call: TRBD1 (5 bases). Per the germline V gene, CDR1 is SGHRS and CDR2 is YFSETQ. V lost 5 bases to trimming and J lost 7 bases, with 10 bases between them. The CDR3 extends over 12 amino acids. Here the CDR3 DNA reads TGCGCCAGCAGGTCAGACAGTAACATTCAGTACTTC. Its translation: CASRSDSNIQYF.

Notes on this clonotype: One base away lies a much larger clone, so this may be a sequencing read error. The J gene is TRBJ2-7, the V gene TRBV20-1; 13 nucleotides match TRBD2. CDR1 is DFQATT, CDR2 SNEGSKA, per germline (reference sequence). CDR3 length: 14 residues. CDR3 nucleotide sequence: TGCAGTGCTAGAGAGACTAGCGGGGGGTACGAGCGGTACTTC. Protein product: CSARETSGGYERYF.

This chain connects TRBV5-1 to TRBJ1-2; D is undetermined. Trimming left V 0 bases short and J 4 bases short, with 13 bases between. CDR3 length: 15 residues. CDR1 and CDR2 from the germline V gene are SGHRS and YFSETQ. The CDR3 DNA reads TGCGCCAGCAGCTTGGTCGCAGACAAGGGCTATGGCTACACCTTC. It encodes CASSLVADKGYGYTF.

The chain recombines TRBV29-1 with TRBJ2-5; D is possibly TRBD2 (5 bases). Trimming cost V 1 base and J 5 bases, with 17 bases left between them. Germline CDR1 SQVTM, CDR2 ANQGSEA. The CDR3 length is 15 residues. CDR3 protein: CSVEGFEGSYETQYF. CDR3 DNA sequence: TGCAGCGTTGAAGGATTTGAGGGTAGCTATGAGACCCAGTACTTC.

This clonotype was observed a handful of times. The chain is built from TRBV27 and TRBJ1-2; D unclear. In germline, CDR1 is MNHEY, CDR2 SMNVEV (reference sequence). V lost 8 bases, J lost 6 bases, and 13 bases lay in between. This CDR3 spans 12 amino acids. The CDR3 coding sequence is TGTGCCAGCCTGGAGAACTGGGATGGCTACACCTTC. This translates into CASLENWDGYTF.

The V and J genes are TRBV10-3 and TRBJ2-7, with TRBD1 as a possible D gene (6 bases). V lost 0 bases to trimming and J lost 3 bases, with 18 bases between them. Per germline, CDR1 ENHRY and CDR2 SYGVKD. This CDR3 has 17 residues. CDR3 in amino acids: CAISESSQTGRGYEQYF. The CDR3 DNA is TGTGCCATCAGTGAGTCTTCCCAGACAGGCCGCGGCTACGAGCAGTACTTC.

The V call is TRBV29-1, the J call TRBJ2-1; D not resolved. V lost 7 bases, J lost 3 bases, and 13 bases lay in between. Per germline, CDR1 SQVTM and CDR2 ANQGSEA. The length of the CDR3 is 13 residues. CDR3 loop: CSAVKRVYNEQFF. The CDR3 DNA reads TGCAGCGCCGTAAAACGGGTCTACAATGAGCAGTTCTTC.

This clonotype has only a few counts. The chain recombines TRBV20-1 with TRBJ2-1; D gene ambiguous. The germline V gene has CDR1 DFQATT and CDR2 SNEGSKA (reference sequence). The CDR3 contains 12 residues. The CDR3 DNA is TGCAGCGGTCGGGTCCTCCACAATGAGCAGTTCTTC. Protein: CSGRVLHNEQFF.

This sequence joins TRBV6-5 and TRBJ1-2, with D perhaps matching TRBD1 (6 bases). The V end was cut by 2 bases, the J end by 7 bases, with 11 bases between. Germline V gives CDR1 MNHEY, CDR2 SVGAGI. There are 13 residues in the CDR3. Here the CDR3 reads CASSYRGLGGYTF. The CDR3 region has the DNA TGTGCCAGCAGTTACCGGGGGCTAGGTGGCTACACCTTC.

This clonotype was seen repeatedly, ten times or more. This chain links TRBV10-1 with TRBJ2-3; D unresolved. The CDR3 has 14 amino acids. The ends were cut back, 5 bases at V and 2 bases at J, with 11 bases in the middle. CDR1 is WNHNN and CDR2 is SYGVQD in the germline V gene (reference sequence). The CDR3 reads CASSNSLTTDTQYF. CDR3 in DNA: TGCGCCAGCAGTAATAGCCTAACCACAGATACGCAGTATTTT.

With regard to this clonotype: Lacking the conserved final phenylalanine or tryptophan, this CDR3 likely reflects a read error. The rearrangement uses TRBV28 and TRBJ2-2; 11 positions agree with TRBD2. The CDR3 extends over 17 amino acids. Germline assignment: CDR1 MDHEN and CDR2 SYDVKM. V was clipped by 2 bases and J by 1 base; unmatched bases: 3. This chain's CDR3 is CASSLLGTSGNTGELFL. As DNA, the CDR3 is TGTGCCAGCAGTTTACTCGGGACTAGCGGGAACACCGGGGAGCTGTTTCTT.

This clonotype occurred a few times. This rearrangement joins TRBV3-1 to TRBJ2-1; 8 bases fit TRBD2. Germline loops: CDR1 LGHDT, CDR2 YNNKEL (reference sequence). The V segment lost 1 base and the J segment 6 bases; nucleotides outside the gene matches: 2. The CDR3 loop spans 14 amino acids. Written as DNA, the CDR3 is TGTGCCAGCAGCCAAGCGGGGGGGCCCAATGAGCAGTTCTTC. Amino acid sequence: CASSQAGGPNEQFF.

The chain joins TRBV19 to TRBJ1-1; D not certain. V was shortened by 5 bases and J by 4 bases, with 11 bases between the two germline ends. This CDR3 has 13 residues. CDR1 LNHDA and CDR2 SQIVND come from the germline V gene (reference sequence). Here the CDR3 DNA reads TGTGCCAGTAGTGGGGTTCGAGGCACTGAAGCTTTCTTT. Translation: CASSGVRGTEAFF.

CDR3 nucleotide sequence: TGTGCCAGCAGTCTCCGGGACCAAGCTTTCTTT. As protein: CASSLRDQAFF. The chain links TRBV6-9 to TRBJ1-1; possible D gene TRBD1, 5 bases. Per germline, CDR1 MNHGY and CDR2 SVAAGI. The V gene lost 5 bases and the J gene lost 9 bases, with 10 bases spanning the gap. This CDR3 region has 11 residues.

This clonotype was picked up a small number of times. The V gene is TRBV2, the J gene TRBJ2-2; D not certain. Trimming left V 5 bases short and J 6 bases short, with 7 bases between. The germline V gene has CDR1 SNHLY and CDR2 FYNNEI. The CDR3 is 12 amino acids. The CDR3 nucleotides are TGTGCCAGCAGTTGGATTGCCGGGGAGCTGTTTTTT. Encoded protein: CASSWIAGELFF.

This clonotype was detected a few times. The rearrangement links TRBV20-1 to TRBJ2-3; possible D gene TRBD2, 5 bases. V dropped 0 bases and J dropped 10 bases, with 20 bases sitting between them. This CDR3 contains 15 residues. The germline V gene encodes CDR1 DFQATT and CDR2 SNEGSKA (reference sequence). Here the CDR3 reads CSARDAGLASDAQYF. The CDR3 bases are TGCAGTGCTAGAGATGCCGGCCTAGCTTCGGATGCGCAGTATTTT.

This sequence joins TRBV7-9 and TRBJ1-1; D is undetermined. Germline CDR1 SEHNR, CDR2 FQNEAQ (reference sequence). This CDR3 has 16 residues. Trimming removed 1 base at V and 1 base at J, with 13 bases between. CDR3 sequence (DNA): TGTGCCAGCAGCTTAGGTGGACGAAGACAGAACACTGAAGCTTTCTTT. Translating it yields CASSLGGRRQNTEAFF.

Remarks on this clonotype: A much larger clone sits a single nucleotide away, making a read error possible. The gene calls are TRBV5-6 and TRBJ2-1; 7 bases align to TRBD2. The V segment lost 3 bases and the J segment 8 bases; nucleotides outside the gene matches: 11. Germline CDR1 and CDR2: SGHDT and YYEEEE. This CDR3 is 15 amino acids long. The CDR3, as DNA: TGTGCCAGCAGCTCGTGGGGGGGAGCCAAATATGAGCAGTTCTTC. Amino acids: CASSSWGGAKYEQFF.

The chain employs TRBV11-2 and TRBJ2-7; 9 bases are shared with TRBD2. CDR3 length equals 14 residues. The germline gives CDR1 SGHAT, CDR2 FQNNGV. V was pared by 4 bases and J by 5 bases, with 6 bases of the junction left unmatched. In nucleotides, the CDR3 is TGTGCCAGCAGCTCGGGACTAGCTGTAAACGAGCAGTACTTC. Translated: CASSSGLAVNEQYF.

The gene calls are TRBV15 and TRBJ1-1; D is uncertain. CDR1 and CDR2 (germline): LNHNV, YYDKDF (reference sequence). The germline V and J ends were trimmed by 6 bases and 0 bases, with 14 bases remaining between them. The CDR3 sequence is 15 residues long. CDR3 amino acids: CATRGTYSMNTEAFF. The DNA for the CDR3 is TGTGCCACCAGGGGCACCTATTCTATGAACACTGAAGCTTTCTTT.